The 16 T cell receptor beta chains presented below share a single source sample, sequenced in a study of naive and memory T cell subsets listed by TCRdb under 2017. Libraries were prepared through 5' RACE. Sequencing used an Illumina MiSeq. TCR RNA was reverse transcribed with SuperScript IV using alpha and beta constant region primers for the blood and skin samples. TCRdb took the public reads, trimmed them with fastp at Q25, ran MiXCR for clone calling and kept in-frame beta chains. Merged by CDR3 protein, the rows form single entries marked with the most common genes and DNA. Within this sample are tens of thousands of distinct CDR3 sequences, with roughly 25% of them counted one time only. The ten largest clones capture about 1.7% of the sample. For whole blood analysis, over 2 ml of peripheral blood was collected from healthy adult volunteers into Tempus tubes, and RNA was extracted following the manufacturer's instructions.

The receptors stem from a female donor in good health.

This clonotype turned up a few times. The chain has TRBV6-5 and TRBJ1-2, with 7 bases aligning to TRBD1. The CDR3 runs to 13 residues. Unmatched junction bases numbered 5, after V lost 2 bases and J lost 8 bases. Germline CDR1 and CDR2: MNHEY and SVGAGI. The CDR3 reads CASSYEGARGYTF. In nucleotides, the CDR3 is TGTGCCAGCAGTTACGAGGGGGCAAGGGGCTACACCTTC.

This clonotype was recorded at least ten times. The chain has TRBV7-2 and TRBJ2-3; tentatively, D is TRBD1 (5 bases). V lost 5 bases and J lost 2, with 11 bases in between. Germline V gives CDR1 SGHTA, CDR2 FQGNSA. This CDR3 region has 14 residues. DNA of the CDR3: TGTGCCAGCAGCCAACAGGTTTCCACAGATACGCAGTATTTT. It translates to CASSQQVSTDTQYF.

This clonotype was observed at least ten times. J is TRBJ2-1 and V is TRBV29-1; 7 nucleotides match TRBD1. J gave up 9 bases and V 4 bases, and 9 bases lay outside the gene matches. This CDR3 spans 13 amino acids. Germline CDR1 SQVTM, CDR2 ANQGSEA. CDR3 nucleotide sequence: TGCAGCGTTGTTAAGGGACAGAGAGGTGAGCAGTTCTTC. It translates to CSVVKGQRGEQFF.

This clonotype is judged medium-sized. The chain joins TRBV15 to TRBJ2-7; possibly TRBD2 for D (5 bases). Germline V lookup: CDR1 LNHNV, CDR2 YYDKDF (reference sequence). The CDR3 totals 14 residues. V lost 3 bases and J 0 bases, leaving 9 bases between the germline ends. This CDR3 reads CATSRGAFSYEQYF. For the CDR3, the DNA is TGTGCCACCAGCAGGGGAGCATTCTCCTACGAGCAGTACTTC.

This clonotype was seen a few times. The chain has TRBV29-1 and TRBJ1-1; no definite D call. The germline CDR1 and CDR2 sequences are SQVTM and ANQGSEA. This CDR3 spans 11 amino acids. The V end was cut by 7 bases, the J end by 8 bases, with 14 bases between. Written as DNA, the CDR3 is TGCAGCGCCTCACGGGGAAGGGAAGCTTTCTTT. Protein sequence: CSASRGREAFF.

CDR3 sequence (DNA): TGCAGCGTTGAAGCCCCCGGACAACGGACCGGGATGAGCTCCTACGAGCAGTACTTC. Its translation is CSVEAPGQRTGMSSYEQYF. This chain connects TRBV29-1 to TRBJ2-7; D may match TRBD1 or TRBD2 (5 bases each). Per the germline V gene, CDR1 is SQVTM and CDR2 is ANQGSEA. The CDR3 extends over 19 amino acids. Between the trimmed V and J ends, which lost 1 base and 0 bases, there was a span of 25 bases.

This clonotype counts as large. The rearrangement joins TRBV11-2 to TRBJ2-5, with 10 bases that match TRBD1. The CDR3 length is 16 residues. CDR1 and CDR2 from the germline V gene are SGHAT and FQNNGV. The J segment lost 4 bases and the V segment lost 6 bases, leaving 11 bases of the junction unmatched. The CDR3 reads CASRSPGQGLGETQYF. The CDR3 DNA reads TGTGCCAGCAGAAGTCCGGGACAGGGGTTGGGAGAGACCCAGTACTTC.

The sample holds many counts of this clonotype. This sequence joins TRBV6-2 or TRBV6-3 and TRBJ2-1, with 9 bases fitting TRBD2. The V and J ends lost 6 bases and 8 bases, in that order; junction bases with no gene match: 8. The CDR3 has 14 amino acids. Per the germline V gene, CDR1 is MNHEY and CDR2 is SVGEGT. The CDR3 protein is CASRRGGASDEQFF. In DNA, the CDR3 is TGTGCCAGCAGGCGCGGGGGGGCCAGTGATGAGCAGTTCTTC.

This clonotype was observed a few times. The genes are TRBV5-6 and TRBJ2-6; 7 nucleotides align to TRBD2. V was clipped by 5 bases and J by 6 bases; unmatched bases: 5. The CDR3 sequence is 14 residues long. Germline V gene data show CDR1 as SGHDT and CDR2 as YYEEEE. DNA of the CDR3: TGTGCCAGCAGTGTGGGGGGGTCGGCCAACGTCCTGACTTTC. Translation gives CASSVGGSANVLTF.

The chain combines TRBV10-3 with TRBJ2-5, with D perhaps being TRBD1 or TRBD2 (5 bases each). Germline CDR1 and CDR2: ENHRY and SYGVKD. The CDR3 has 13 residues. Trimming cost V 10 bases and J 2 bases, with 14 bases left between them. CDR3 in amino acids: CATVGPKQETQYF. Here the CDR3 DNA reads TGTGCCACCGTGGGACCGAAACAAGAGACCCAGTACTTC.

This clonotype was picked up many times. This chain's CDR3 is CASSLKRRAYNEQFF. CDR3 sequence (DNA): TGTGCCAGCAGTTTGAAGAGAAGGGCCTACAATGAGCAGTTCTTC. The rearrangement uses TRBV12-3 or TRBV12-4 and TRBJ2-1; D ambiguous. Trimming pared 3 bases from V and 2 bases from J, leaving 11 bases between. This CDR3 has 15 amino acids.

This clonotype was seen a few times. This chain links TRBV29-1 with TRBJ2-1; 8 nucleotides match TRBD1. The junction had 12 bases not matched to a gene; V was cut back by 5 bases and J by 9 bases. Germline V gene data show CDR1 as SQVTM and CDR2 as ANQGSEA. This CDR3 is 14 amino acids long. The CDR3 DNA is TGCAGCGTTAAAACAGGGGGTAGCTTCCCTGAGCAGTTCTTC. This gives the protein CSVKTGGSFPEQFF.

This clonotype was counted once. The chain joins TRBV4-2 to TRBJ2-1, with 9 nucleotides matching TRBD2. The CDR3 totals 15 residues. The germline V gene encodes CDR1 LGHNA and CDR2 YNFKEQ. Trimming at V came to 0 bases and at J to 6 bases, leaving 3 bases not matched to a gene. In DNA form, the CDR3 reads TGTGCCAGCAGCCAAGAGGGACTAGCCCCCAATGAGCAGTTCTTC. Translation gives CASSQEGLAPNEQFF.

Written as DNA, the CDR3 is TGCAGCGTGAAACCGGGACAGAGTAATGAAAAACTGTTTTTT. It is translated as CSVKPGQSNEKLFF. The chain employs TRBV29-1 and TRBJ1-4; 7 nucleotides match TRBD1. The CDR3 consists of 14 residues. V lost 6 bases and J lost 4; bases outside the gene matches: 8. The germline V gene has CDR1 SQVTM and CDR2 ANQGSEA.

This clonotype was picked up many times. This chain links TRBV6-2 or TRBV6-3 with TRBJ1-5; no definite D call. The CDR3 is made up of 16 amino acids. Trimming stripped 0 bases from V and 7 bases from J, with 16 bases between. Germline V CDR1 and CDR2: MNHEY, SVGEGT. In DNA, the CDR3 is TGTGCCAGCAGTTACTCGAAGACGGGAGGTGGGCAGCCCCAGCATTTT. Protein: CASSYSKTGGGQPQHF.

Ten or more counts support this clonotype. The rearrangement joins TRBV20-1 to TRBJ1-4; a possible D gene is TRBD1 (5 bases). Trimming took off 5 bases at V and 6 bases at J, with 13 bases between the two ends. CDR1 DFQATT and CDR2 SNEGSKA come from the germline V gene (reference sequence). The CDR3 runs to 13 residues. DNA for the CDR3: TGCAGTGCTCCGGGGAGGGGAGATGAAAAACTGTTTTTT. Translation: CSAPGRGDEKLFF.